Listed below are T cell receptor beta chains from one sample, sequenced in a study of Ad26.COV2.S vaccination and SARS-CoV-2 variants. Clones were read by immunoSEQ multiplex PCR, and TCRdb kept only the in-frame ones, dropping some. The sample carries 250,000 or so clones, about 83% recorded once. The input for sequencing was peripheral blood, taken in a trial of Ad26.COV2.S vaccine versus placebo. The receptor set was obtained from a person between 18 and 59 years old who received the Ad26.COV2.S COVID-19 vaccine or a placebo. The CDR3 runs from the conserved cysteine through the conserved F or W. A D gene is named only where the DNA matches it firmly. Some rows mark clone size as missing; the rest say once, few, many or name a class of expanded clone.

-	TRBJ2-3	-	TRBV4-1	TGCGCCAGCAAGACGGCGGACCCGAGCACAGATACGCAGTATTTT	CASKTADPSTDTQYF
TRBD2	TRBJ2-3	once	TRBV11-2	TGTGCCAGCAGCTTAGGTAGCGGGAAGGGAGCAGATACGCAGTATTTT	CASSLGSGKGADTQYF
-	TRBJ1-1	-	TRBV12-3/TRBV12-4	TGTGCCAGCAGTTTGCGGGGGCAAACTGAAGCTTTCTTT	CASSLRGQTEAFF
-	TRBJ2-1	-	TRBV19	TGTGCCAGTAGTCCACGAACGGGGTACAATGAGCAGTTCTTC	CASSPRTGYNEQFF
TRBD2	TRBJ2-2	-	TRBV9	TGTGCCAGCAGCCCCCCCGGGACTAGCGCCGGGGAGCTGTTTTTT	CASSPPGTSAGELFF
-	TRBJ1-4	-	TRBV13	TGTGCCAGCAGCTTGGGACATCCTCGGGAAAAACTGTTTTTT	CASSLGHPREKLFF
TRBD2	TRBJ2-1	-	TRBV27	TGTGCCAGCAGAAGACTAGCGGTTGAATACAATGAGCAGTTCTTC	CASRRLAVEYNEQFF
TRBD1	TRBJ2-3	-	TRBV4-1	TGCGCCAGCAGCCCAGAGGACAGGGCAACAGATACGCAGTATTTT	CASSPEDRATDTQYF
TRBD1	TRBJ2-2	few	TRBV6-2/TRBV6-3	TGTGCCAGCAGTTGGACAGGGAACACCGGGGAGCTGTTTTTT	CASSWTGNTGELFF
-	TRBJ2-3	-	TRBV5-4	TGTGCCAGCAGCTTTACCCTTAGCAGCACAGATACGCAGTATTTT	CASSFTLSSTDTQYF
-	TRBJ1-6	-	TRBV27	-	CASSSPLRFGNSPLHF
-	TRBJ2-2	-	TRBV5-8	TGTGCCAGCAGCTATGGTCACACCGGGGAGCTGTTTTTT	CASSYGHTGELFF
-	TRBJ2-1	-	TRBV19	TGTGCCAGTAGTACCCCGCGAAACCCGGAGGGCCCCTCCTACAATGAGCAGTTCTTC	CASSTPRNPEGPSYNEQFF
TRBD1	TRBJ1-2	-	TRBV28	TGTGCCAGCAGTTCCCACGACAGGGGCTATGGCTACACCTTC	CASSSHDRGYGYTF
-	TRBJ1-2	-	TRBV19	TGTGCCAGTAGTCCGTGGGCAGTTTACAACTATGGCTACACCTTC	CASSPWAVYNYGYTF
-	TRBJ2-3	once	TRBV5-5	TGTGCCAGCACCCCCCGCACAGGATCCACAGATACGCAGTATTTT	CASTPRTGSTDTQYF
-	TRBJ2-7	-	TRBV30	TGTGCCTGGAGTGTAGGACACAGCTCCTACGAGCAGTACTTC	CAWSVGHSSYEQYF
-	TRBJ2-1	-	TRBV7-9	TGTGCCAGCAGCCCGGGCCGGGGCCACCGCTGGGAGCAGTTCTTC	CASSPGRGHRWEQFF
TRBD1	TRBJ1-2	once	TRBV4-1	TGCGCCAGCAGCCTCCTGAGGGACAGCAGGTATGGCTACACCTTC	CASSLLRDSRYGYTF
-	TRBJ1-5	-	TRBV2	TGTGCCAGCAGTGCCAGGAGTAATAGCAATCAGCCCCAGCATTTT	CASSARSNSNQPQHF
TRBD2	TRBJ2-1	many	TRBV6-5	TGTGCCAGCACCCCCCCGGGACTAGCGATCAATGAGCAGTTCTTC	CASTPPGLAINEQFF
TRBD1	TRBJ2-3	-	TRBV5-6	TGTGCCAGCAGCTTGGCACAGGGGGCCACAGATACGCAGTATTTT	CASSLAQGATDTQYF
TRBD2	TRBJ2-3	-	TRBV5-8	TGTGCCAGCAGCTTTAGCGGGAGAAAAGATACGCAGTATTTT	CASSFSGRKDTQYF
-	TRBJ2-1	-	TRBV5-4	TGTGCCAGCAGCCGTAGCGGTAACTCCTACAATGAGCAGTTCTTC	CASSRSGNSYNEQFF
TRBD1	TRBJ2-4	-	TRBV2	TGTGCCAGCACAGGGGGCGCAGCCAAAAACATTCAGTACTTC	CASTGGAAKNIQYF
-	TRBJ1-4	-	TRBV19	TGTGCCAGTAGTCAGGGGCTCTCAACTAATGAAAAACTGTTTTTT	CASSQGLSTNEKLFF
-	TRBJ1-5	-	TRBV7-8	TGTGCCAGCAGCCCATTTGACAGCCACAATCAGCCCCAGCATTTT	CASSPFDSHNQPQHF
-	TRBJ2-7	-	TRBV7-2	TGTGCCAGCAGCTTTATGATTCTAGCCTACGAGCAGTACTTC	CASSFMILAYEQYF
TRBD1	TRBJ1-5	-	TRBV4-3	TGCGCCAGCAGCCAGGCTTACAGGGGAGGCAATCAGCCCCAGCATTTT	CASSQAYRGGNQPQHF
-	TRBJ2-7	-	TRBV7-2	TGTGCCAGCAGCCCCTCGGGGGCCTCCTACGAGCAGTACTTC	CASSPSGASYEQYF
TRBD2	TRBJ2-1	-	TRBV24-1	TGTGCCACCAGTGATTTCCGACTAGCGGGGTCAAGCTCCTACAATGAGCAGTTCTTC	CATSDFRLAGSSSYNEQFF
-	TRBJ2-1	-	TRBV6-5	TGTGCCAGCAGGGACCGGTCGAATGAGCAGTTCTTC	CASRDRSNEQFF
-	TRBJ1-5	-	TRBV19	TGTGCCAGTAGTATACGGGGAAGGGAGGGTCAGCCCCAGCATTTT	CASSIRGREGQPQHF
-	TRBJ2-1	once	TRBV6-5	TGTGCCAGCAGGTTCGGCGGGTACAATGAGCAGTTCTTC	CASRFGGYNEQFF
-	TRBJ1-1	-	TRBV4-1	TGCGCCAGCAGCCAAGGAGGGGCGAACACTGAAGCTTTCTTT	CASSQGGANTEAFF
TRBD1	TRBJ1-6	-	TRBV9	TGTGCCAGCAGCGTCTCCGGGACAGCAGATTCACCCCTCCACTTT	CASSVSGTADSPLHF
-	TRBJ1-3	-	TRBV4-1	TGCGCCAGCAGCCAAGAATGGGACAACTCTGGAAACACCATATATTTT	CASSQEWDNSGNTIYF
-	TRBJ1-1	-	TRBV7-8	TGTGCCAGCAGTCTGACGGGGGACACTGAAGCTTTCTTT	CASSLTGDTEAFF
-	TRBJ2-6	-	TRBV30	TGTGCCTGGAGTCCGGACGGAGTCGCTGGGGCCAACGTCCTGACTTTC	CAWSPDGVAGANVLTF
-	TRBJ2-6	-	TRBV3-1/TRBV3-2	TGTGCCAGCAGCCAAGGGGTGCCAGGAACCTCTGGGGCCAACGTCCTGACTTTC	CASSQGVPGTSGANVLTF
TRBD2	TRBJ2-1	few	TRBV7-3	TGTGCCAGCAGCTCCCATAGCGGGAAAGGGAATGAGCAGTTCTTC	CASSSHSGKGNEQFF
TRBD2	TRBJ2-1	-	TRBV7-2	TGTGCCAGCAGCCCGTTAGCGGGGAGTATCTACAATGAGCAGTTCTTC	CASSPLAGSIYNEQFF
TRBD1	TRBJ1-2	-	TRBV6-5	TGTGCCAGCAGCGGGGGGGGACAGTACTATGGCTACACCTTC	CASSGGGQYYGYTF
TRBD2	TRBJ2-7	-	TRBV27	TGTGCCAGCAGGGTAGCGGGGAACTCCTACGAGCAGTACTTC	CASRVAGNSYEQYF
TRBD1	TRBJ2-1	-	TRBV7-2	TGTGCCAGCAGCTCCTACCGGGACAGGTACGACAATGAGCAGTTCTTC	CASSSYRDRYDNEQFF
TRBD2	TRBJ2-1	-	TRBV4-3	TGCGCCAGCAGCCAAGAACCTAGCGGGCGGCGAAATGAGCAGTTCTTC	CASSQEPSGRRNEQFF
TRBD2	TRBJ2-3	-	TRBV5-6	TGTGCCAGCAGCGGCGGGAGGGCAGATACGCAGTATTTT	CASSGGRADTQYF
-	TRBJ1-5	few	TRBV21-1	TGTGCCAGCAGACGCAAGCAAAGCCCGGGACAGGGGGCTTGGGGCAATCAGCCCCAGCATTTT	CASRRKQSPGQGAWGNQPQHF
TRBD2	TRBJ2-3	-	TRBV4-1	TGCGCCAGCAGCCAAGGTAGCGGGGAAACAGATACGCAGTATTTT	CASSQGSGETDTQYF
-	TRBJ1-3	-	TRBV10-3	TGTGCCACAGGGGAAATAGGGAGCTCTGGAAACACCATATATTTT	CATGEIGSSGNTIYF
-	TRBJ2-1	-	TRBV7-2	TGTGCCAGCAGCTTCAAGGGTTACAATGAGCAGTTCTTC	CASSFKGYNEQFF
-	TRBJ1-5	-	TRBV15	TGTGCCACCAGCACTTCGGTGTTAAATCAGCCCCAGCATTTT	CATSTSVLNQPQHF
-	TRBJ2-3	-	TRBV20-1	TGCAGTGCTAGTTGGTCTAGCAAGAAGGATACGCAGTATTTT	CSASWSSKKDTQYF
TRBD2	TRBJ2-1	-	TRBV19	TGTGCCAGTATGAGCGGGGCGTACCACAATGAGCAGTTCTTC	CASMSGAYHNEQFF
-	TRBJ2-2	-	TRBV7-9	TGTGCCAGCAGCCTGGGGACCCAGCGGTCGAACACCGGGGAGCTGTTTTTT	CASSLGTQRSNTGELFF
-	TRBJ2-7	-	TRBV27	TGTGCCCAAGGGGGGAAGACAGGGCCCTACGAGCAGTACTTC	CAQGGKTGPYEQYF
-	TRBJ1-1	-	TRBV4-1	TGCGCCAGCAGCCAAGATCAATTAAAGGCTTTCTTT	CASSQDQLKAFF
-	TRBJ1-1	-	TRBV12-3/TRBV12-4	TGTGCCAGCAGTTTTGGGGACGAAGCTTTCTTT	CASSFGDEAFF
-	TRBJ1-1	-	TRBV6-5	TGTGCCAGCAGTTACATACAGGACTCTGAAGCTTTCTTT	CASSYIQDSEAFF
-	TRBJ1-5	-	TRBV6-5	TGTGCCAGCAGTTACTCTCAGGGATTCAATCAGCCCCAGCATTTT	CASSYSQGFNQPQHF